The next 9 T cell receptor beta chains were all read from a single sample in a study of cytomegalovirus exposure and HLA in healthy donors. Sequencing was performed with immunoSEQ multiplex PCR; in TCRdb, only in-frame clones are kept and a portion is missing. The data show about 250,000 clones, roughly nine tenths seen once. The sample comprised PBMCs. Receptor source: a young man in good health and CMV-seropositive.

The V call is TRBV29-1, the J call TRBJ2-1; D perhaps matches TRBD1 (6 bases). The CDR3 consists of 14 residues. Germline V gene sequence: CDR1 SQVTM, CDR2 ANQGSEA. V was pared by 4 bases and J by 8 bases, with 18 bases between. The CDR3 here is CSVGGAGVYDEQFF. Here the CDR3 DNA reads TGCAGCGTTGGGGGAGCAGGGGTATACGATGAGCAGTTCTTC.

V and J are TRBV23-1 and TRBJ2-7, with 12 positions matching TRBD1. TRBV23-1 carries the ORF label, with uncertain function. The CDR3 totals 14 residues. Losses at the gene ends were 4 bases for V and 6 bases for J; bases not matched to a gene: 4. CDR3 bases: TGCGCCAGCAGTCCCCGGGACAGGGGGCCCGAGCAGTACTTC. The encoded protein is CASSPRDRGPEQYF.

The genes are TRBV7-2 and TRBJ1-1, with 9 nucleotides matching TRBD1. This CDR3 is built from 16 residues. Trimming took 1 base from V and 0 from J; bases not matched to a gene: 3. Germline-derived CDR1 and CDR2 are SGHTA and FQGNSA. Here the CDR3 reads CASSLGQGGLNTEAFF. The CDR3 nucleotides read TGTGCCAGCAGCTTAGGACAGGGGGGATTGAACACTGAAGCTTTCTTT.

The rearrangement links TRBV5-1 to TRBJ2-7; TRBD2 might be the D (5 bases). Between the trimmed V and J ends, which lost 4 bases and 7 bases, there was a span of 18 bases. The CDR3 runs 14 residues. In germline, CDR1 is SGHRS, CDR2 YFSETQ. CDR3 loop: CASSLGELRSEQYF. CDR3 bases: TGCGCCAGCAGCCTCGGGGAGTTGAGGTCGGAGCAGTACTTC.

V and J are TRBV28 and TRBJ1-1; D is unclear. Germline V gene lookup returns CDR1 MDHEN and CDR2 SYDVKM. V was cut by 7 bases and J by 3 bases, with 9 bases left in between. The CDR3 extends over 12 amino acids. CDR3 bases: TGTGCCAGCACGAGGGTTTACACTGAAGCTTTCTTT. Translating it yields CASTRVYTEAFF.

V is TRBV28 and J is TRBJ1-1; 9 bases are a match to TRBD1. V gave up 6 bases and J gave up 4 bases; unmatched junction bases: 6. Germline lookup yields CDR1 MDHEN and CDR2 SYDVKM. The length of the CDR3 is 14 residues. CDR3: CASSPETGGTEAFF. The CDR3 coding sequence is TGTGCCAGCAGCCCCGAGACAGGGGGCACTGAAGCTTTCTTT.

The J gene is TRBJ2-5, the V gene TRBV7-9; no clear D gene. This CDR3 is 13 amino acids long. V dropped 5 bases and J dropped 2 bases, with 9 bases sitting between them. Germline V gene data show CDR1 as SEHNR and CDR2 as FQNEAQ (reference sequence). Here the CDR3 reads CASSVVEQETQYF. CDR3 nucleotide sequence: TGTGCCAGCAGCGTCGTAGAGCAAGAGACCCAGTACTTC.

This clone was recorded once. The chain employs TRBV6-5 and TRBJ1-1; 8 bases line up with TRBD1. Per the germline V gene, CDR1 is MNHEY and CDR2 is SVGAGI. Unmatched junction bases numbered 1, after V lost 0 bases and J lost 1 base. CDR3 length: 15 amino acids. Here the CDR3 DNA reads TGTGCCAGCAGTTACTCCGGGACAGGGAACACTGAAGCTTTCTTT. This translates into CASSYSGTGNTEAFF.

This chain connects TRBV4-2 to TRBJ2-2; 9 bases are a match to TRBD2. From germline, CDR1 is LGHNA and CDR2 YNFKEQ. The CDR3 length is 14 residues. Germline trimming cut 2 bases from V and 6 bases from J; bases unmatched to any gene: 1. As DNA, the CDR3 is TGTGCCAGCAGCCAAACTAGCGGGCCCGGGGAGCTGTTTTTT. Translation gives CASSQTSGPGELFF.